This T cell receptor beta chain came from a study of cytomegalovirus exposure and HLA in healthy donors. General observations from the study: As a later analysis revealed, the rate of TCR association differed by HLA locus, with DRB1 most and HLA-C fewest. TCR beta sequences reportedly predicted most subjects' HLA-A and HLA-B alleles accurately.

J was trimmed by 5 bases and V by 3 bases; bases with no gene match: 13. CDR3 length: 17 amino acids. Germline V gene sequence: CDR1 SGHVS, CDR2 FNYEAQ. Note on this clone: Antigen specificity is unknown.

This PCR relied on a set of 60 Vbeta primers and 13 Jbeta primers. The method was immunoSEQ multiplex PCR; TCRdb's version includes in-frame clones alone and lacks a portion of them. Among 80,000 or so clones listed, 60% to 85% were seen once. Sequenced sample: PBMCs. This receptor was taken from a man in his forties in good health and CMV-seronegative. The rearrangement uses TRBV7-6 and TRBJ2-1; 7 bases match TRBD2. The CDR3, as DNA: TGTGCCAGCAGCTTCGGCACGACTAGCAGCGTTGACAATGAGCAGTTCTTC. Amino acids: CASSFGTTSSVDNEQFF.